This TCR beta chain derives from a study of T cells in tuberculosis. CDR1 and CDR2 (germline): MGHRA, YSYEKL. The CDR3 sequence is 15 residues long. V dropped 3 bases and J dropped 3; count of bases not matched to a gene: 7. Method: immunoSEQ multiplex PCR; TCRdb's copy keeps in-frame clones and lacks some. The top ten hold 1.9% of the sample, which has more than 40,000 clones, approximately 94% seen once. There are a few counts of this clone. Material: PBMCs. The chain recombines TRBV4-1 with TRBJ2-7; TRBD2 agrees at 8 bases. The receptor was derived from a donor aged 10-35 years with latent tuberculosis or without tuberculosis infection. Some clones in this sample may be carry-over from other donors' samples. CDR3 nucleotide sequence: TGCGCCAGCAGCCAGTTCCTAGCGGGCAACTACGAGCAGTACTTC. Its protein is CASSQFLAGNYEQYF.